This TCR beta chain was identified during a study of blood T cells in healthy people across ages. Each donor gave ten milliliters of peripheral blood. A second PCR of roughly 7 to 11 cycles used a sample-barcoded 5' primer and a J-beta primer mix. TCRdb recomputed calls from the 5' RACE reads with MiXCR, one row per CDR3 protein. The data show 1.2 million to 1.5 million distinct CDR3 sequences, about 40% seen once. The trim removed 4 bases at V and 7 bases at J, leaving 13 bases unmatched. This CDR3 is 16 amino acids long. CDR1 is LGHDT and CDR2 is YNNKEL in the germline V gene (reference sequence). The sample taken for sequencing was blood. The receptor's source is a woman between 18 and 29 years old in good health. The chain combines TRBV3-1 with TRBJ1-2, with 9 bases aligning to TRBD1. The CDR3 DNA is TGTGCCAGCAGCCGACAATGGCACAGGGGGCTGGTTGGCTACACCTTC. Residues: CASSRQWHRGLVGYTF.